This T cell receptor (beta chain) was captured by sequencing in a study of blood T cell repertoires in COVID-19. The method was immunoSEQ multiplex PCR; TCRdb's version includes in-frame clones alone and lacks a portion of them. The sample yields about 190,000 clones, roughly 80% seen once. With 0 bases removed from V and 7 bases from J, the gap between germline ends came to 12 bases. The CDR3 consists of 14 residues. CDR1 and CDR2 (germline): SNHLY, FYNNEI. The TCR originated in a woman under 40 with acute or convalescent COVID-19. The J gene is TRBJ1-2, the V gene TRBV2, with D perhaps TRBD1 (5 bases). The specimen was peripheral blood. CDR3 coding DNA: TGTGCCAGCAGTGAAGCGGGGGGGTACAGTGGCTACACCTTC. As protein: CASSEAGGYSGYTF.